The clone carrying this T cell receptor beta chain was seen many times. Its antigen remains unknown. TCRbeta library preparation incorporated unique molecular identifiers. One entry per CDR3 protein results from TCRdb running MiXCR on the PCR reads. The sample includes 200,000 to 300,000 distinct CDR3 sequences, roughly 8.2% of them seen just once. The record originates from a study of T-cell reconstitution after alpha-beta-depleted transplantation in children. The study's findings and limits: The study traced high day-60 TCRbeta diversity in some patients to surviving recipient T cells and thymic progenitors. From newly produced T cells came most of the T-cell counts and diversity one year after transplant. Several hundred expanded graft clones reportedly were the source of alpha-beta T cells about two months after transplant.

Looked up from germline, CDR1 is LGHNA and CDR2 is YSLEER. This CDR3 has 15 residues. The germline V and J ends were trimmed by 2 bases and 7 bases, with 12 bases remaining between them. Source: PBMCs, mostly from graft donor cells, taken 180 days after TCRalphabeta/CD19-depleted stem cell transplant. The source of this sequence is a male patient under 18 who had a stem cell transplant for acute lymphoblastic leukemia, so the T cells may come from the graft donor. The chain uses TRBV4-3 and TRBJ1-6, with D unclear. DNA of the CDR3: TGCGCCAGCAGCCAAAGACACCCTAGCAATTCACCCCTCCACTTT. Its protein is CASSQRHPSNSPLHF.